The clone carrying this T cell receptor beta chain was seen more than once but under ten times. As yet, its antigen is unknown. This CDR3 comprises 16 residues. The V gene's germline CDR1 is MNHEY and CDR2 SVGEGT. V gave up 5 bases and J gave up 6 bases, with 22 bases separating them. The sample comes from a study of T-cell reconstitution after alpha-beta-depleted transplantation in children. Points from the study as a whole: T-cell counts and diversity at one year following transplant were attributed mainly to newly produced T cells. Reported findings indicate that, about two months after transplant, alpha-beta T cells came from several hundred expanded clones, which were derived from non-depleted graft cells.

Unique molecular identifiers were used to barcode this TCRbeta library. TCRdb redid the calling of the PCR reads with MiXCR, one entry per CDR3 protein. The sample yields fewer than 350,000 distinct CDR3 sequences, over 7% seen once. This chain uses TRBV6-2 or TRBV6-3 with TRBJ1-2, with D possibly matching TRBD1 (6 bases). The TCR sequence derives from a female patient under 10 years old who had a stem cell transplant for Fanconi anemia, so the T cells may come from the graft donor. The specimen was peripheral blood, collected 360 days after TCRalphabeta/CD19-depleted stem cell transplant. The CDR3 reads CASSKPPDRNRDGYTF. Written as DNA, the CDR3 is TGTGCCAGCAGTAAACCCCCTGACAGGAACAGGGATGGCTACACCTTC.